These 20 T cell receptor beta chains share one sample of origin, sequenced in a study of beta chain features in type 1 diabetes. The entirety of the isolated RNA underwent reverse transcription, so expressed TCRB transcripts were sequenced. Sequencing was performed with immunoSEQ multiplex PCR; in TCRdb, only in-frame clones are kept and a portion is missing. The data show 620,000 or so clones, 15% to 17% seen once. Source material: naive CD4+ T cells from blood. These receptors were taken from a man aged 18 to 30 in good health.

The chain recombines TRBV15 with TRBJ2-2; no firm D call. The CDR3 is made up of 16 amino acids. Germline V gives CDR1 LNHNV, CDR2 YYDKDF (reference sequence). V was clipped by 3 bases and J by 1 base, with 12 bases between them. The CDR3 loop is CATSRTVPRNTGELFF. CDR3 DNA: TGTGCCACCAGCAGGACGGTCCCGAGGAACACCGGGGAGCTGTTTTTT.

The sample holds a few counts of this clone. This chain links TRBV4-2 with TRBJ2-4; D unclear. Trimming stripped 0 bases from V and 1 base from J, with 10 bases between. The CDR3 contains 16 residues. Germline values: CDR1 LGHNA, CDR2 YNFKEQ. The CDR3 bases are TGTGCCAGCAGCCAAGAGTGGGGAACGGCCAAAAACATTCAGTACTTC. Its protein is CASSQEWGTAKNIQYF.

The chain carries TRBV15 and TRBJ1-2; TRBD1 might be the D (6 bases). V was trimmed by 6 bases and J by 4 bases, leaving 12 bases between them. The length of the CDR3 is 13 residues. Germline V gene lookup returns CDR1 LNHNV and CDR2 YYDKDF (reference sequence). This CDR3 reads CATREGGSYGYTF. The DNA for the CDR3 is TGTGCCACCAGGGAGGGGGGTAGCTATGGCTACACCTTC.

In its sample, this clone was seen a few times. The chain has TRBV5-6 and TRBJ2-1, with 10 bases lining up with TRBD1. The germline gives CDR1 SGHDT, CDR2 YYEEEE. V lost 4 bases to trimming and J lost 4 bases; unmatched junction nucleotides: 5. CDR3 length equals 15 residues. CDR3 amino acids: CASSLPGQGYNEQFF. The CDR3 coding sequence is TGTGCCAGCAGCCTACCGGGACAGGGGTACAATGAGCAGTTCTTC.

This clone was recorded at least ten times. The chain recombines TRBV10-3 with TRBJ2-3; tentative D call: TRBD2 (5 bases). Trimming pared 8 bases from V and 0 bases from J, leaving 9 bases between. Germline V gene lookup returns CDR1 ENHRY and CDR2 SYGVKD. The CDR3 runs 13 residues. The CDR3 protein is CAIGGTSTDTQYF. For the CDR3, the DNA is TGTGCCATCGGAGGTACTAGCACAGATACGCAGTATTTT.

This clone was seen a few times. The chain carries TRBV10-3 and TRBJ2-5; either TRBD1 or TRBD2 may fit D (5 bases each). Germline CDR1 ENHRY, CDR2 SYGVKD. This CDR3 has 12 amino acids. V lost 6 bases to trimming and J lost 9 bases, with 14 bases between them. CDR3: CAIRSGTQAQYF. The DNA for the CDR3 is TGTGCCATCAGATCCGGGACCCAGGCCCAGTACTTC.

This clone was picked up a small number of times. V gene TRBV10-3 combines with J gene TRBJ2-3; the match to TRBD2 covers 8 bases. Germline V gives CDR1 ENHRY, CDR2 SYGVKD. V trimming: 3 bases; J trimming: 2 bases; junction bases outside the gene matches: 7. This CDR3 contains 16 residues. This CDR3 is CAISDWRGATTDTQYF. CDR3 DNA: TGTGCCATCAGTGACTGGCGGGGGGCGACCACAGATACGCAGTATTTT.

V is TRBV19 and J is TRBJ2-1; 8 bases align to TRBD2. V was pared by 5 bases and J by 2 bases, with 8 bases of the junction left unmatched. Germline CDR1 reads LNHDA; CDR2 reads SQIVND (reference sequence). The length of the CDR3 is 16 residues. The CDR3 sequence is CASSGGSGMTYNEQFF. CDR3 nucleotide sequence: TGTGCCAGTAGTGGGGGTAGCGGGATGACCTACAATGAGCAGTTCTTC.

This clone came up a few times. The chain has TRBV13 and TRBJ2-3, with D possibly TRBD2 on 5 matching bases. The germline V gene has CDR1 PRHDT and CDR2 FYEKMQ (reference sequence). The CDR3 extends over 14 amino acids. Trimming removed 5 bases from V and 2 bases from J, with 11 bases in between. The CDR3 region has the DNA TGTGCCAGCAGCATTCGGAGGTCCACAGATACGCAGTATTTT. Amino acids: CASSIRRSTDTQYF.

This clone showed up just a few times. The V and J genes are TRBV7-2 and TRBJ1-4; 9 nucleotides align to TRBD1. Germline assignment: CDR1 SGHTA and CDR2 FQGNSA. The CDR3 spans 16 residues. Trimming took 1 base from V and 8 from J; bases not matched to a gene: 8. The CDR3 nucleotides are TGTGCCAGCAGCTTAGACCGGGACAGGGCGAGGGAAAAACTGTTTTTT. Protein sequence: CASSLDRDRAREKLFF.

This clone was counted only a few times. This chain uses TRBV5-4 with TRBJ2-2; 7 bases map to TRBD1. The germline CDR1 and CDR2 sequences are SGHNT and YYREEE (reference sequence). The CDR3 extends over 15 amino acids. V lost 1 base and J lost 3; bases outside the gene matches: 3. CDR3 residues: CASSLYDRDTGELFF. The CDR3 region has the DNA TGTGCCAGCAGCTTGTACGACAGGGACACCGGGGAGCTGTTTTTT.

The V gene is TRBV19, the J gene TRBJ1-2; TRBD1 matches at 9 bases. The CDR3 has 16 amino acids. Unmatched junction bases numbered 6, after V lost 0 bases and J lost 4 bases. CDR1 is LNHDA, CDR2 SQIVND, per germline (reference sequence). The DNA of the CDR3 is TGTGCCAGTAGTATAGATGGGACAGGGTGGACCTATGGCTACACCTTC. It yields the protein CASSIDGTGWTYGYTF.

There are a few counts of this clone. As DNA, the CDR3 is TGTGCCAGCAGCCTCCCCTCGATGCGGGGGACCGGGGAGCTGTTTTTT. It specifies CASSLPSMRGTGELFF. The chain joins TRBV7-2 to TRBJ2-2, with 7 bases that match TRBD2. V lost 5 bases to trimming and J lost 5 bases; unmatched junction nucleotides: 11. The CDR3 is made up of 16 amino acids. Per germline, CDR1 SGHTA and CDR2 FQGNSA.

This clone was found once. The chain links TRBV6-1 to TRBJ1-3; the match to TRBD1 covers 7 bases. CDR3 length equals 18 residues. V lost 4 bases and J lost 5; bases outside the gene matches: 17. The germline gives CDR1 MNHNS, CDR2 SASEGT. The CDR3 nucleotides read TGTGCCAGCAGTGTTAACCTGAACCGGAACAGGGGTCGAAACACCATATATTTT. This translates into CASSVNLNRNRGRNTIYF.

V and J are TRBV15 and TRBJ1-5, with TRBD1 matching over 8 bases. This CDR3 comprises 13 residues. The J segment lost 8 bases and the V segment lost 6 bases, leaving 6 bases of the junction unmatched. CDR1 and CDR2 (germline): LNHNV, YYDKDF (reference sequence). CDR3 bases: TGTGCCACCAGTATAGACAGGGGTAAGCCCCAGCATTTT. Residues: CATSIDRGKPQHF.

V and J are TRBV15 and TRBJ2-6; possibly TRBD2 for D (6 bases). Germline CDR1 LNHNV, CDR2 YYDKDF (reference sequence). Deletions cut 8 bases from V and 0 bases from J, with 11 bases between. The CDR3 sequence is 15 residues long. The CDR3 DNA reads TGTGCCACCGGAGTAGCGGTCTCTGGGGCCAACGTCCTGACTTTC. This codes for CATGVAVSGANVLTF.

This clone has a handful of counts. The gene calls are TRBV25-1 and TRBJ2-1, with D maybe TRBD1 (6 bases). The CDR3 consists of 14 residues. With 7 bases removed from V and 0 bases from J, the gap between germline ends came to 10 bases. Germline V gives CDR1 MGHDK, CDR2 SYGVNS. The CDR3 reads CASISTGSYNEQFF. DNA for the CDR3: TGTGCCAGCATTTCGACAGGCTCCTACAATGAGCAGTTCTTC. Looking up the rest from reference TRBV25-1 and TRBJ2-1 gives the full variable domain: EADIYQTPRYLVIGTGKKITLECSQTMGHDKMYWYQQDPGMELHLIHYSYGVNSTEKGDLSSESTVSRIRTEHFPLTLESARPSHTSQYLCASISTGSYNEQFFGPGTRLTVL.

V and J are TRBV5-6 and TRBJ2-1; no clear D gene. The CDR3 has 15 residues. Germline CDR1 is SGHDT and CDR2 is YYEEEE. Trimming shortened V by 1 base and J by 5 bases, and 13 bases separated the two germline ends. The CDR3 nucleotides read TGTGCCAGCAGCTTGTATAGGCGAGACCACAATGAGCAGTTCTTC. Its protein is CASSLYRRDHNEQFF.

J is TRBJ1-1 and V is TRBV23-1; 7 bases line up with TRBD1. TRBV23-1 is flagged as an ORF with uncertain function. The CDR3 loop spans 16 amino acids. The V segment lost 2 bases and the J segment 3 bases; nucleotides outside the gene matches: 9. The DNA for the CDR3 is TGCGCCAGCAGTCAACCTCCGAGTGACAGGGACACTGAAGCTTTCTTT. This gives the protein CASSQPPSDRDTEAFF.

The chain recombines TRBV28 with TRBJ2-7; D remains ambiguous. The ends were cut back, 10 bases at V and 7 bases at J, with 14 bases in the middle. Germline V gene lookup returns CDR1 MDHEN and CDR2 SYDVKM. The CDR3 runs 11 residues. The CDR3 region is CATNFKGEQYF. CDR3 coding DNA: TGTGCCACCAATTTCAAAGGGGAGCAGTACTTC.